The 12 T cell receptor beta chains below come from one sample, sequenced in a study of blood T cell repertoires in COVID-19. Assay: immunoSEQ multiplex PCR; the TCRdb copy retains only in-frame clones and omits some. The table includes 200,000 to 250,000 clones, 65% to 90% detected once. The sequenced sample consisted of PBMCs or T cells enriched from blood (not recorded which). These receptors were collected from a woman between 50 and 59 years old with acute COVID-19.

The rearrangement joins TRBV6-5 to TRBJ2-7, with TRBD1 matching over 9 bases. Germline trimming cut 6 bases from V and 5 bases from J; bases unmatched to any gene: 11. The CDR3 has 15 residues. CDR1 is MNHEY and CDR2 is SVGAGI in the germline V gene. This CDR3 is CASREGQGIFNEQYF. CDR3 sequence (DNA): TGTGCCAGCAGGGAGGGACAGGGAATTTTCAACGAGCAGTACTTC.

For the CDR3, the DNA is TGTGCCAGCAGTCAATTCGCGGACAGGGGTGGTTCACAAGAGACCCAGTACTTC. Protein: CASSQFADRGGSQETQYF. The V and J genes are TRBV2 and TRBJ2-5; 9 bases are a match to TRBD1. CDR1 is SNHLY, CDR2 FYNNEI, per germline. J gave up 2 bases and V 5 bases, and 15 bases lay outside the gene matches. The CDR3 consists of 18 residues.

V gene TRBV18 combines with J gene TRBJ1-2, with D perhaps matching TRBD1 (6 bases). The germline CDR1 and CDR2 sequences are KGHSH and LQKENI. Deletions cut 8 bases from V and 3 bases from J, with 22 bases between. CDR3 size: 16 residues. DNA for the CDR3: TGTGCCAGCCTCCGGGACACCCGCTCCCAATACTATGGCTACACCTTC. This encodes CASLRDTRSQYYGYTF.

For the CDR3, the DNA is TGTGCCAGCAGCCCCACAAACACTGAAGCTTTCTTT. Protein sequence: CASSPTNTEAFF. The rearrangement uses TRBV7-9 and TRBJ1-1; D is unresolved. From germline, CDR1 is SEHNR and CDR2 FQNEAQ (reference sequence). The CDR3 runs 12 residues. With 5 bases removed from V and 2 bases from J, the gap between germline ends came to 6 bases.

The CDR3 coding sequence is TGCGCCAGCAGCCAAGATTGGGCGCGGGAACCCTACAATGAGCAGTTCTTC. Translation gives CASSQDWAREPYNEQFF. The rearrangement uses TRBV4-3 and TRBJ2-1; D is possibly TRBD2 (6 bases). V lost 0 bases to trimming and J lost 2 bases, with 14 bases between them. CDR1 is LGHNA, CDR2 YSLEER, per germline. CDR3 size: 17 residues.

In nucleotides, the CDR3 is TGTGCCAGCAGCTTTGTGGGAGTGAATGAGCAGTTCTTC. Its protein is CASSFVGVNEQFF. V gene TRBV7-2 combines with J gene TRBJ2-1; D possibly corresponds to TRBD2 (5 bases). Trimming took 3 bases from V and 7 from J, leaving 10 bases between them. Germline CDR1 SGHTA, CDR2 FQGNSA. This CDR3 is built from 13 residues.

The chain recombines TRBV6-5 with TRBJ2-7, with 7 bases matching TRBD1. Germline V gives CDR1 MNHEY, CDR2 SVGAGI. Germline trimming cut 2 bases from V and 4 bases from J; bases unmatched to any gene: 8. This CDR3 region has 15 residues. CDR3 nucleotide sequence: TGTGCCAGCAGTTACGCGACAGGGTCAACATACGAGCAGTACTTC. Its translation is CASSYATGSTYEQYF.

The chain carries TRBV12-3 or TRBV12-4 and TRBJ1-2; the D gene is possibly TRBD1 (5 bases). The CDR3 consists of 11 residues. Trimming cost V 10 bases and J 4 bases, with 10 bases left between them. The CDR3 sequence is CAITGPYGYTF. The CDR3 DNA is TGTGCCATCACAGGACCCTATGGCTACACCTTC.

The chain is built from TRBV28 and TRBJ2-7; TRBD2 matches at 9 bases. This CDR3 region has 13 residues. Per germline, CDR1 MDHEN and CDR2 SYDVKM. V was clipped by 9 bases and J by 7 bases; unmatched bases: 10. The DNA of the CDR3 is TGTGCCAGGCAGAAGCGGGGGGCGAGGGAGCAGTACTTC. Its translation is CARQKRGAREQYF.

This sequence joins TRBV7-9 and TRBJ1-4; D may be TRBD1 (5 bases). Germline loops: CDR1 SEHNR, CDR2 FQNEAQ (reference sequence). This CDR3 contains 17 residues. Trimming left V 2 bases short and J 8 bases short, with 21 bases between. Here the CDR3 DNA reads TGTGCCAGCAGCTTACTTTCGGGGGACCTCTCCGAGGAAAAACTGTTTTTT. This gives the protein CASSLLSGDLSEEKLFF.

CDR3 residues: CASSPYRGELFF. CDR3 DNA: TGTGCCAGCAGTCCCTACCGCGGGGAGCTGTTTTTT. The gene calls are TRBV6-6 and TRBJ2-2; D remains unclear. Germline CDR1 is MNHNY and CDR2 is SVGAGI (reference sequence). Trimming removed 5 bases at V and 7 bases at J, with 8 bases between. The CDR3 covers 12 residues.

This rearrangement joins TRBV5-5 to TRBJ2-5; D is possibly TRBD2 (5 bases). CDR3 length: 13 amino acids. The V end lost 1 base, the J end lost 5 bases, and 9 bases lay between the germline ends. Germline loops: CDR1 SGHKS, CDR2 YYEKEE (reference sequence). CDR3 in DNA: TGTGCCAGCAGCTTGCTCGGGGAGGAGACCCAGTACTTC. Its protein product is CASSLLGEETQYF.